The next 8 T cell receptor beta chains were all read from a single sample in a study of tumor-infiltrating lymphocytes in primary liver carcinoma. Reverse transcription of about 500 ng total RNA with a constant-region primer produced TCR beta cDNA. ARM-PCR, slightly modified, supplied the TCR beta libraries through three nested multiplex PCR rounds. For approximately 11 cycles apiece, the opening two PCR rounds ran with TRBV1-TRBV30 forward primers and a C-beta reverse primer. TCRdb used MiXCR to reprocess the multiplex PCR reads, holding one entry per CDR3 protein. In the table there are 330,000 or so distinct CDR3 sequences, approximately 65% of which are singletons. Both blood RNA, taken from unsorted whole blood, and germline DNA were extracted. Sequencing used peripheral blood. These receptors all stem from a man aged 35 to 55 with primary liver carcinoma and hepatitis B virus infection.

The rearrangement joins TRBV5-1 to TRBJ2-3; D uncertain. Germline values: CDR1 SGHRS, CDR2 YFSETQ. Between the trimmed V and J ends, which lost 5 bases and 3 bases, there was a span of 10 bases. The CDR3 sequence is 13 residues long. CDR3 in DNA: TGCGCCAGCAGAAATCCAGAGACAGATACGCAGTATTTT. As protein: CASRNPETDTQYF.

With regard to this clonotype: At one boundary the junction diverges from the germline segment, which might be a read error. The chain links TRBV11-2 to TRBJ2-7; 7 bases line up with TRBD1. The CDR3 has 12 residues. Germline V CDR1 and CDR2: SGHAT, FQNNGV. In DNA, the CDR3 is TGTGCCGGCAGCTTACAGGGGTCCGAGCAGTGCTTC. Residues: CAGSLQGSEQCF. The whole variable domain, filled in from reference TRBV11-2 and TRBJ2-7, reads EAGVAQSPRYKIIEKRQSVAFWCNPISGHATLYWYQQILGQGPKLLIQFQNNGVVDDSQLPKDRFSAERLKGVDSTLKIQPAKLEDSAVYLCAGSLQGSEQCFGPGTRLTVT.

In this sample, this clonotype turned up many times. The chain employs TRBV12-3 or TRBV12-4 and TRBJ2-5; D is perhaps TRBD1 (6 bases). The V end lost 9 bases, the J end lost 3 bases, and 17 bases lay between the germline ends. The CDR3 loop spans 14 amino acids. The CDR3: CASRPPYREETQYF. CDR3 sequence (DNA): TGTGCCAGTCGCCCCCCGTACAGGGAAGAGACCCAGTACTTC.

With respect to this clonotype: A read error is likely, as this CDR3 ends without the conserved phenylalanine or tryptophan. V gene TRBV10-3 combines with J gene TRBJ2-7, with unresolved D. Per germline, CDR1 ENHRY and CDR2 SYGVKD. The CDR3 consists of 13 residues. Trimming shortened V by 2 bases and J by 4 bases, and 9 bases separated the two germline ends. This CDR3 reads CAISERAQYEQYS. The CDR3 coding sequence is TGTGCCATCAGTGAGCGGGCCCAATACGAGCAGTACTCC.

About this clonotype: A clone one base away is much larger, so this may be a read error. The rearrangement uses TRBV29-1 and TRBJ1-1; no clear D gene. CDR3 size: 14 residues. Per the germline V gene, CDR1 is SQVTM and CDR2 is ANQGSEA. V lost 4 bases, J lost 1 base, and 13 bases lay in between. CDR3 sequence (DNA): TGCAGCGTTGCTCAGGAGTCTAGGAACACTGAAGCTTTCTTT. This codes for CSVAQESRNTEAFF. Combining the CDR3 with reference TRBV29-1 and TRBJ1-1 gives the whole variable domain SAVISQKPSRDICQRGTSLTIQCQVDSQVTMMFWYRQQPGQSLTLIATANQGSEATYESGFVIDKFPISRPNLTFSTLTVSNMSPEDSSIYLCSVAQESRNTEAFFGQGTRLTVV.

About this clonotype itself: The junction does not match germline at one end; this may be a read error. The chain combines TRBV11-2 with TRBJ2-1; 7 bases match TRBD1. Germline assignment: CDR1 SGHAT and CDR2 FQNNGV. This CDR3 has 14 amino acids. The CDR3 is CASSYDRVRNKQSF. CDR3 in DNA: TGTGCCAGCAGCTATGACAGGGTGCGCAATAAGCAGTCCTTC.

The chain employs TRBV11-2 and TRBJ1-6; 7 bases line up with TRBD1. V lost 11 bases to trimming and J lost 6 bases; unmatched junction nucleotides: 22. This CDR3 has 18 residues. Per germline, CDR1 SGHAT and CDR2 FQNNGV. The CDR3 region is CACNFSGDRASTNSPLHF. The CDR3 DNA reads TGTGCCTGCAACTTCTCTGGCGACAGGGCCAGTACTAATTCACCCCTCCACTTT.

This rearrangement joins TRBV12-3 or TRBV12-4 to TRBJ2-2; no clear D gene. V shed 5 bases and J shed 4 bases, with 11 bases lying between them. The CDR3 extends over 14 amino acids. CDR3: CASSTQSVTGELFF. The CDR3 DNA follows: TGTGCCAGCAGTACTCAGAGTGTCACCGGGGAGCTGTTTTTT.